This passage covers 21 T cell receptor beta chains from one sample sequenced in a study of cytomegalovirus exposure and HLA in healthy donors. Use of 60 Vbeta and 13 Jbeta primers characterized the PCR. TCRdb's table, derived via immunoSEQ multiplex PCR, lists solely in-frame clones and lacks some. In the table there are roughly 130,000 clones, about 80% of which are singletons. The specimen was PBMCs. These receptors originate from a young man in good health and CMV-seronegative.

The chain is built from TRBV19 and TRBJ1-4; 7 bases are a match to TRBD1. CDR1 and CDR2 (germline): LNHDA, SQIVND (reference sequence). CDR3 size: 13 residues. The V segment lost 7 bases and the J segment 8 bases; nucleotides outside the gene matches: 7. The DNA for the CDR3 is TGTGCCAGTAATAGGGGGCGAGGAGAAAAACTGTTTTTT. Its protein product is CASNRGRGEKLFF.

The chain's CDR3 is CAWSGKQARYGYTF. Written as DNA, the CDR3 is TGTGCCTGGAGTGGGAAACAGGCGAGGTATGGCTACACCTTC. This chain uses TRBV30 with TRBJ1-2; D possibly corresponds to TRBD1 (5 bases). This CDR3 is 14 amino acids long. V lost 1 base, J lost 5 bases, and 14 bases lay in between. Germline CDR1 reads GTSNPN; CDR2 reads SVGIG (reference sequence).

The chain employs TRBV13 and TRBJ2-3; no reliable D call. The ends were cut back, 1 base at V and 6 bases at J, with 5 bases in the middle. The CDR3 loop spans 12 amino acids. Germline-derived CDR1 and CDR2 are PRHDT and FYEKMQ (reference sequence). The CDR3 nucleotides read TGTGCCAGCAGCTTAGTTTCGGATACGCAGTATTTT. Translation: CASSLVSDTQYF.

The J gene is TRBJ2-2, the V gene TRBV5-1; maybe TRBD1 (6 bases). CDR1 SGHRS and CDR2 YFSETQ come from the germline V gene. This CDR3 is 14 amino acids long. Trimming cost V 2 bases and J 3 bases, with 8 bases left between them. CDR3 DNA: TGCGCCAGCAGCTTTCCAGGGGACACCGGGGAGCTGTTTTTT. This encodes CASSFPGDTGELFF.

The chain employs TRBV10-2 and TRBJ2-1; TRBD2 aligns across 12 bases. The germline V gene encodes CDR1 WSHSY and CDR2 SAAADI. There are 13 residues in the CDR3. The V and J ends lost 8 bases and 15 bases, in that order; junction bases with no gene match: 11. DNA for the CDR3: TGCGCCAGCCTAGCTAGCGGGAGGGCCGACCCGTTCTTC. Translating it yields CASLASGRADPFF.

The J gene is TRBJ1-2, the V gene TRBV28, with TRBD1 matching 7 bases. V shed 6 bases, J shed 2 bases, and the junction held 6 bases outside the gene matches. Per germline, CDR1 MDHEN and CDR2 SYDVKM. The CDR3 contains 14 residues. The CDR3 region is CASSPGTANYGYTF. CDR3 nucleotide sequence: TGTGCCAGCAGCCCAGGGACAGCCAACTATGGCTACACCTTC.

For the CDR3, the DNA is TGTGCCAGCAGAGGGGCGAACACCGGGGAGCTGTTTTTT. Translated, it gives CASRGANTGELFF. This chain links TRBV9 with TRBJ2-2, with D perhaps TRBD1 (5 bases). The CDR3 has 13 residues. The germline CDR1 and CDR2 sequences are SGDLS and YYNGEE. The ends were cut back, 5 bases at V and 0 bases at J, with 5 bases in the middle.

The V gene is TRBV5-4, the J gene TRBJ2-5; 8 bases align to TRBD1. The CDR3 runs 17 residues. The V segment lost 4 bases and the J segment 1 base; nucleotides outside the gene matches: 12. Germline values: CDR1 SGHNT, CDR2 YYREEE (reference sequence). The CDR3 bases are TGTGCCAGCAGCAACCGACAGGGGCAATTACTCCAAGAGACCCAGTACTTC. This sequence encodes CASSNRQGQLLQETQYF.

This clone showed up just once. CDR3 region: CASSLATGGYEQYV. For the CDR3, the DNA is TGTGCCAGCAGCTTGGCAACGGGAGGGTACGAGCAGTACGTC. The gene calls are TRBV5-5 and TRBJ2-7; 8 bases map to TRBD2. The germline V gene has CDR1 SGHKS and CDR2 YYEKEE (reference sequence). V trimming: 0 bases; J trimming: 4 bases; junction bases outside the gene matches: 3. This CDR3 region has 14 residues.

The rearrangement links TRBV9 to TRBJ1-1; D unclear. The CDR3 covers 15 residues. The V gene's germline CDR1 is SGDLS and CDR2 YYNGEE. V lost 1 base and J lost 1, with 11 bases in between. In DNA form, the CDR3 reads TGTGCCAGCAGCGTATCTCAGGCTGAGAACACTGAAGCTTTCTTT. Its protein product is CASSVSQAENTEAFF.

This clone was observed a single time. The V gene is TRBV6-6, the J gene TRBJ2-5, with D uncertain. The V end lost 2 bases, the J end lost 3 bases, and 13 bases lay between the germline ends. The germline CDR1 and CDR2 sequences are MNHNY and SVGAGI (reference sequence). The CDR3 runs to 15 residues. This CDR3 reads CASSYHGTNKETQYF. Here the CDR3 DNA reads TGTGCCAGCAGTTACCACGGTACCAATAAAGAGACCCAGTACTTC.

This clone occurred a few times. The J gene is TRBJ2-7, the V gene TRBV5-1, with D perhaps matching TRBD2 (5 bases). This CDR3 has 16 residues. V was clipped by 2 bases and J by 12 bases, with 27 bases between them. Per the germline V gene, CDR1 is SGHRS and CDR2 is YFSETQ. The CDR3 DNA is TGCGCCAGCAGCTTAGGTGCAGCCGAGCCTGGATACGAGGGGTACTTC. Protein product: CASSLGAAEPGYEGYF.

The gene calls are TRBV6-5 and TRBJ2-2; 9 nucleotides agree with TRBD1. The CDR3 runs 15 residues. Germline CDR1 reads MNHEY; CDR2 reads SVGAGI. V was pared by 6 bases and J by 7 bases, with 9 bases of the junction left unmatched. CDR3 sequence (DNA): TGTGCCAGCAGCCGGACCGGGACAGGGAACGGGGAGCTGTTTTTT. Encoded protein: CASSRTGTGNGELFF.

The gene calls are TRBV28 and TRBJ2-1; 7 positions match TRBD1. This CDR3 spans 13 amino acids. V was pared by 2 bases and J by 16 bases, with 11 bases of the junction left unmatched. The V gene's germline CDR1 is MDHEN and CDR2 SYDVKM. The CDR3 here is CASSLGEDRAPFF. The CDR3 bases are TGTGCCAGCAGTTTAGGGGAAGACAGGGCCCCCTTCTTC.

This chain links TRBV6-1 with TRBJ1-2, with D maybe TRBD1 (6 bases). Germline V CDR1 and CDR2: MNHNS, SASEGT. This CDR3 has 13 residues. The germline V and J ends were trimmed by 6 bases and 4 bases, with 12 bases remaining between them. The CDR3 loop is CASSRTGIYGYTF. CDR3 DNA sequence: TGTGCCAGCAGCAGAACAGGGATCTATGGCTACACCTTC.

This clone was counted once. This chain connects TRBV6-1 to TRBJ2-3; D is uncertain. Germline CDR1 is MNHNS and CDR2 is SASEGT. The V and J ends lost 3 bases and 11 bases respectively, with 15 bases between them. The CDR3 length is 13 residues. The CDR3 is CASSDTAGSRQYF. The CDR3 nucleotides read TGTGCCAGCAGTGATACAGCTGGATCAAGGCAGTATTTT.

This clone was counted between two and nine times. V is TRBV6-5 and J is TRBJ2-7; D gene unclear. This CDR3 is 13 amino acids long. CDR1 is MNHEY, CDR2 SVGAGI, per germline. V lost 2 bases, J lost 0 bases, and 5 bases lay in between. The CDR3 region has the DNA TGTGCCAGCAGTTACCCCGGCTCCTACGAGCAGTACTTC. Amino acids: CASSYPGSYEQYF.

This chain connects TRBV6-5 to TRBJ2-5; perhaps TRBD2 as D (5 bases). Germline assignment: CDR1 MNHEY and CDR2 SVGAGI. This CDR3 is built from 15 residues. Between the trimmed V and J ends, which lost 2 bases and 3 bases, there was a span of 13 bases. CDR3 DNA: TGTGCCAGCAGTTACAACACTAGAGTCAAAGAGACCCAGTACTTC. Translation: CASSYNTRVKETQYF.

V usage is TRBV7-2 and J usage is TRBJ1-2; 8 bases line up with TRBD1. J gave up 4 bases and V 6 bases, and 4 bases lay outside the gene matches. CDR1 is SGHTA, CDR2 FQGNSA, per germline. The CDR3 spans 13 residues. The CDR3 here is CASSTGGSYGYTF. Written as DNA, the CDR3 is TGTGCCAGCAGTACAGGGGGGAGCTATGGCTACACCTTC. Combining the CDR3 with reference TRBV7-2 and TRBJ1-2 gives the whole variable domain GAGVSQSPSNKVTEKGKDVELRCDPISGHTALYWYRQSLGQGLEFLIYFQGNSAPDKSGLPSDRFSAERTGGSVSTLTIQRTQQEDSAVYLCASSTGGSYGYTFGSGTRLTVV.

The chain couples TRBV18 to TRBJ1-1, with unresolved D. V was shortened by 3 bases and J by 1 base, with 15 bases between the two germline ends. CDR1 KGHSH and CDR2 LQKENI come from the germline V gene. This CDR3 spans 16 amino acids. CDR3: CASSPGVSRENTEAFF. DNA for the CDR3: TGTGCCAGCTCACCCGGGGTTTCGCGGGAGAACACTGAAGCTTTCTTT.

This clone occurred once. The CDR3 coding sequence is TGTGCCAGTCGCGGGGGACAGGGGCACAATGAGCAGTTCTTC. It translates to CASRGGQGHNEQFF. The chain combines TRBV19 with TRBJ2-1, with 10 nucleotides matching TRBD1. The ends lost 8 bases at V and 5 bases at J; junction bases unmatched: 6. The CDR3 runs to 14 residues. Germline V CDR1 and CDR2: LNHDA, SQIVND (reference sequence).